This T cell receptor beta chain comes out of a study of cytomegalovirus exposure and HLA in healthy donors. Overall study: The 110 or so validation repertoires used a platform that matched the one used for the 500 to 700 first-cohort repertoires, as a later analysis reported. Study observations and caveats: Cytomegalovirus association was listed for around 180 TCR beta chains. Some public TCRs appeared in many individuals, while most sequences were rare.

Trimming cost V 3 bases and J 7 bases, with 15 bases left between them. The CDR3 contains 14 residues. The germline V gene encodes CDR1 KGHSH and CDR2 LQKENI. Among the 120 or so subjects of the validation cohort, separate from the 666-subject first cohort, were the donors. About this clone itself: Its target is not known.

Libraries were prepared by immunoSEQ multiplex PCR; TCRdb keeps only in-frame clonotypes and omits some of them. This table holds fewer than 250,000 clones, around nine tenths found once. The source of this sequence is a man younger than 35 in good health and CMV-seronegative. The V gene is TRBV18, the J gene TRBJ1-2; D might be TRBD1 (5 bases). The sequenced material came from PBMCs. The chain's CDR3 is CASSPGGQGRGYTF. The CDR3 nucleotides are TGTGCCAGCTCACCTGGAGGGCAGGGACGTGGCTACACCTTC.